In its sample, the clone carrying this TCR beta chain was seen a few times. What it binds is not known. This record comes from a study of T-cell reconstitution after alpha-beta-depleted transplantation in children. Findings and caveats of the study: Alpha-beta T cells present about two months after transplant were reported to originate from several hundred expanded graft clones.

V was trimmed by 4 bases and J by 2 bases, leaving 12 bases between them. The germline V gene has CDR1 SQVTM and CDR2 ANQGSEA. The CDR3 extends over 13 amino acids. It was with unique molecular identifiers that the TCRbeta library was prepared. TCRdb fed the PCR reads into MiXCR, producing one record per CDR3 protein. The data hold approximately 250,000 distinct CDR3 sequences, with 25% observed a single time. This chain joins TRBV29-1 and TRBJ2-7; unclear D gene. The source of this sequence is a girl aged 2-9 years with Fanconi anemia, due to receive a stem cell transplant. The material was PBMCs, obtained before TCRalphabeta/CD19-depleted stem cell transplant. The CDR3 sequence: CSVGPDGPYEQYF. As DNA, the CDR3 is TGCAGCGTTGGGCCCGACGGACCCTACGAGCAGTACTTC.